This TCR beta chain was captured in a study of T cell changes during pregnancy in multiple sclerosis. Assay: immunoSEQ multiplex PCR; the TCRdb copy retains only in-frame clones and omits some. The sample includes some 36,000 clones, roughly 88% seen only once; the top ten take around 4.5%. This clonotype was obtained from a female donor in good health, enrolled as a control in a pregnancy study. Here the sequenced sample was peripheral blood, taken in the second trimester of pregnancy.

CDR3 nucleotide sequence: TGTGCCAGCAGCAGCGACAGGTCGAGAGAGACCCAGTACTTC. The encoded protein is CASSSDRSRETQYF. The chain couples TRBV7-9 to TRBJ2-5, with TRBD1 as a possible D gene (6 bases). This CDR3 spans 14 amino acids. The V gene lost 5 bases and the J gene lost 4 bases, with 14 bases spanning the gap. The germline CDR1 and CDR2 sequences are SEHNR and FQNEAQ (reference sequence).